A selection of T cell receptor beta chains follows, all from one sample in a study of shared T cell receptors in the human thymus. Clones were read by immunoSEQ multiplex PCR, and TCRdb kept only the in-frame ones, dropping some. The top ten hold approximately 0.0097% of the sample, which has more than 550,000 clones, 80% to 90% seen once. A further study also used this sample, focusing on human thymus T cells.

Specimen: thymocytes. These receptors were taken from a boy younger than two with a congenital heart defect. Both conserved end residues are part of each CDR3. D genes are given only for firm matches. Only some rows state a clone size, as once, few, many or a class for expanded clones.

V gene	clone size	D gene	J gene	CDR3 protein
TRBV11-2	NA	NA	TRBJ1-1	CASRPQGNTEAFF
TRBV6-5	NA	NA	TRBJ1-2	CASSYRLNSYGYTF
TRBV7-2	NA	NA	TRBJ2-5	CASSLEGVFQYQETQYF
TRBV4-1	NA	TRBD1	TRBJ1-1	CASSQDTGVTEAFF
TRBV21-1	NA	NA	TRBJ2-7	CASSNPQEQYF
TRBV7-6	NA	TRBD1	TRBJ2-5	CASSFSGTGETQYF
TRBV7-6	NA	NA	TRBJ1-2	CASSLEAGGGRLNYGYTF
TRBV28	once	TRBD2	TRBJ2-5	CASRRPGLAGEETQYF
TRBV15	NA	TRBD1	TRBJ1-2	CATSNTDRAYGYTF
TRBV4-3	NA	NA	TRBJ2-5	CASSQDVGGAVGQETQYF
TRBV27	NA	NA	TRBJ1-6	CASSLSGRSVPYNSPLHF
TRBV28	NA	NA	TRBJ1-4	CASSLAAYRDTNEKLFF
TRBV25-1	NA	NA	TRBJ1-6	CATSSGHYNSPLHF
TRBV2	NA	NA	TRBJ2-4	CASSEAGERVNIQYF
TRBV14	NA	NA	TRBJ1-4	CASSQDGGGSEKLFF
TRBV4-1	NA	TRBD2	TRBJ2-5	CASSPRGGQGNQETQYF
TRBV6-1	NA	TRBD2	TRBJ2-3	CASGSGDSTDTQYF
TRBV6-5	NA	NA	TRBJ2-4	CASSYGGNQNIQYF
TRBV6-1	NA	NA	TRBJ1-1	CASSEGRNTEAFF
TRBV11-2	NA	TRBD1	TRBJ1-2	CASSPRTGSGYTF
TRBV28	few	TRBD1	TRBJ1-5	CASSILRDRESNQPQHF
TRBV9	NA	NA	TRBJ2-2	CASRSDLYTGELFF
TRBV7-2	NA	NA	TRBJ2-7	CASSLGGRLGEQYF
TRBV4-3	NA	NA	NA	CASSPGQWGDYEQYF
TRBV25-1	NA	NA	TRBJ2-7	CASSDPVHSYEQYF
TRBV28	once	NA	TRBJ2-3	CASSLWLQGSGTDTQYF
TRBV2	once	TRBD1	TRBJ2-7	CASSEGDRAYEQYF
TRBV7-8	NA	TRBD2	TRBJ2-7	CASSPRGGYEQYF
TRBV25-1	few	NA	TRBJ1-1	CASSGDTNTEAFF